This TCR beta chain was recovered during a study of blood T cells in healthy people across ages. Study as a whole: About one barcoded beta molecule was captured per two T cells (by template switching). Study-wide findings and caveats: The recorded TCR beta diversity per million T cells decreased in a roughly linear manner with age.

Together with a sample-barcoded 5' primer, a J-beta primer mix was included in a second PCR lasting 7 to 11 cycles. Each of the cDNA molecules was tagged by a template-switch adaptor with 12 random nucleotides. TCRdb recomputed calls from the 5' RACE reads with MiXCR, one row per CDR3 protein. The sample lists approximately 1,000,000 distinct CDR3 sequences; 30% to 40% were seen once. Germline loops: CDR1 SGHVS, CDR2 FQNEAQ. V shed 4 bases, J shed 7 bases, and the junction held 14 bases outside the gene matches. This CDR3 has 18 amino acids. This clonotype was counted between two and nine times. Its specificity is not known. Ranging in age from about 6 to 95, the donors were healthy Caucasian individuals from Russia.

The clonotype originates from a man between 18 and 29 years old in good health. This chain joins TRBV7-8 and TRBJ2-1; TRBD2 matches 12 bases. The sequenced material came from blood. Written as DNA, the CDR3 is TGTGCCAGCAGCTCAATTCATTTACTAGCGGGGGGTTTAAATGAGCAGTTCTTC. Translated, it gives CASSSIHLLAGGLNEQFF. Using reference TRBV7-8 and TRBJ2-1 for the parts outside the CDR3, the full variable domain is GAGVSQSPRYKVAKRGQDVALRCDPISGHVSLFWYQQALGQGPEFLTYFQNEAQLDKSGLPSDRFFAERPEGSVSTLKIQRTQQEDSAVYLCASSSIHLLAGGLNEQFFGPGTRLTVL.